A selection of T cell receptor beta chains follows, all from one sample in a study of OX40 agonist ivuxolimab in advanced cancers. Here immunoSEQ multiplex PCR was the method, and the copy in TCRdb shows in-frame clones only, minus some. Counted here are just under 75,000 clones, roughly nine tenths occurring once; the ten biggest clones make up over 0.35%. The sequenced sample was CD4+ or CD8+ T cells sorted from blood, obtained in a trial of the OX40 agonist ivuxolimab. Source of these receptors: an adult with an advanced solid tumor such as melanoma, head and neck, liver or kidney cancer. Each CDR3 is given with its conserved first and last residue. D genes are given only for firm matches. Only some rows state a clone size, as once, few, many or a class for expanded clones.

j_call: TRBJ2-1
v_call: TRBV28
d_call: TRBD2
clone_size: -
cdr3_nt: TGTGCCAGCAGGAGGACTAGCGGGAGGGTTAGCTCCTACAATGAGCAGTTCTTC
cdr3_aa: CASRRTSGRVSSYNEQFF

j_call: TRBJ2-3
v_call: TRBV7-9
d_call: -
clone_size: -
cdr3_nt: TGTGCCAGCAGCTTACCTTTAAGCTACGCGGAGGCTAGCACAGATACGCAGTATTTT
cdr3_aa: CASSLPLSYAEASTDTQYF

j_call: TRBJ1-1
v_call: TRBV9
d_call: -
clone_size: -
cdr3_nt: TGTGCCAGCAGCGTAGGGGGAACGGCAGGGGTGATCGCTGAAGCTTTCTTT
cdr3_aa: CASSVGGTAGVIAEAFF

j_call: TRBJ2-3
v_call: TRBV30
d_call: -
clone_size: once
cdr3_nt: TGTGCCTGGAGTGCGGGGGATACGCAGTATTTT
cdr3_aa: CAWSAGDTQYF

j_call: TRBJ2-7
v_call: TRBV5-1
d_call: -
clone_size: -
cdr3_nt: TGCGCCAGCAGCTTGGCCCTTGGGACCGAGGACTACGAGCAGTACTTC
cdr3_aa: CASSLALGTEDYEQYF

j_call: TRBJ1-2
v_call: TRBV11-3
d_call: TRBD1
clone_size: few
cdr3_nt: TGTGCCAGCAGCCCTTGGACAGGGCGCGGCTACACCTTC
cdr3_aa: CASSPWTGRGYTF

j_call: TRBJ2-3
v_call: TRBV30
d_call: -
clone_size: few
cdr3_nt: TGTGCCTGGATGGCGGGGTATAGCACAGATACGCAGTATTTT
cdr3_aa: CAWMAGYSTDTQYF

j_call: TRBJ2-7
v_call: TRBV13
d_call: -
clone_size: -
cdr3_nt: TGTGCCAGCAGCTTAGAAGGGGGGGGAGGCTACGAGCAGTACTTC
cdr3_aa: CASSLEGGGGYEQYF

j_call: TRBJ2-6
v_call: TRBV27
d_call: TRBD1
clone_size: -
cdr3_nt: TGTGCCAGCAGGGGGACAGGGGCTGGGGCCAACGTCCTGACTTTC
cdr3_aa: CASRGTGAGANVLTF

j_call: TRBJ1-2
v_call: TRBV2
d_call: -
clone_size: -
cdr3_nt: TGTGCCAGCATTTCCTTGGCAGGGGTGATCTATGGCTACACCTTC
cdr3_aa: CASISLAGVIYGYTF

j_call: TRBJ2-7
v_call: TRBV10-3
d_call: TRBD1
clone_size: -
cdr3_nt: TGTGCCATCAGTGAAAGAGTACAGGGGGACGAGCAGTACTTC
cdr3_aa: CAISERVQGDEQYF

j_call: TRBJ2-5
v_call: TRBV4-2
d_call: TRBD2
clone_size: -
cdr3_nt: TGTGCCAGCAGCCAAGACCCTAGCGGTTCGGAGACCCAGTACTTC
cdr3_aa: CASSQDPSGSETQYF

j_call: TRBJ1-1
v_call: TRBV27
d_call: TRBD1
clone_size: -
cdr3_nt: TGTGCCAGCATCCCCTGGGGACAGACGAACACTGAAGCTTTCTTT
cdr3_aa: CASIPWGQTNTEAFF

j_call: TRBJ2-5
v_call: TRBV30
d_call: -
clone_size: -
cdr3_nt: TGTGCCTCCAACCCTAGACCGGGAGAGAAAGAGACCCAGTACTTC
cdr3_aa: CASNPRPGEKETQYF

j_call: TRBJ2-1
v_call: TRBV9
d_call: -
clone_size: -
cdr3_nt: TGTGCCAGCAGCCCAGAACTTTCACGACCCTACAATGAGCAGTTCTTC
cdr3_aa: CASSPELSRPYNEQFF

j_call: TRBJ2-1
v_call: TRBV6-5
d_call: -
clone_size: -
cdr3_nt: TGTGCCAGCAGGTTCCCTAGAGGCTCCTACAATGAGCAGTTCTTC
cdr3_aa: CASRFPRGSYNEQFF

j_call: TRBJ2-7
v_call: TRBV4-3
d_call: -
clone_size: -
cdr3_nt: TGCGCCAGCAGCCAAGATTGGGGGCAGGGTGAGCAGTACTTC
cdr3_aa: CASSQDWGQGEQYF

j_call: TRBJ1-1
v_call: TRBV5-1
d_call: -
clone_size: -
cdr3_nt: TGCGCCAGCAGCCCGGATAGGGACCCTGAAGCTTTCTTT
cdr3_aa: CASSPDRDPEAFF

j_call: TRBJ2-4
v_call: TRBV4-3
d_call: TRBD2
clone_size: once
cdr3_nt: TGCGCCAGCAGCCAAACACATGGACTAGCGGGAGGGCTTGCCAAAAACATTCAGTACTTC
cdr3_aa: CASSQTHGLAGGLAKNIQYF

j_call: TRBJ2-1
v_call: TRBV19
d_call: -
clone_size: -
cdr3_nt: TGTGCCAGTCTTGGAGCGACCGGCAATGAGCAGTTCTTC
cdr3_aa: CASLGATGNEQFF

j_call: TRBJ1-4
v_call: TRBV11-2
d_call: -
clone_size: -
cdr3_nt: TGTGCCAGCAGCTTAGCACCAACTAATGAAAAACTGTTTTTT
cdr3_aa: CASSLAPTNEKLFF

j_call: TRBJ2-7
v_call: TRBV19
d_call: TRBD2
clone_size: -
cdr3_nt: TGTGCCAGTAGTATAGATCTATGGCGGGAGGGCCGGGTGTCAAAAGAGCAGTACTTC
cdr3_aa: CASSIDLWREGRVSKEQYF

j_call: TRBJ2-1
v_call: TRBV10-2
d_call: TRBD2
clone_size: once
cdr3_nt: TGCGCCAGCAGTTTTCTAGCGGGAGGGAATGAGCAGTTCTTC
cdr3_aa: CASSFLAGGNEQFF

j_call: TRBJ2-3
v_call: TRBV14
d_call: -
clone_size: -
cdr3_nt: TGTGCCAGCAGCCAAGATCTGGCTCTAGGTACGCAGTATTTT
cdr3_aa: CASSQDLALGTQYF

j_call: TRBJ1-3
v_call: TRBV7-8
d_call: TRBD1
clone_size: -
cdr3_nt: TGTGCCAGCAGCTTATGGGGACAGTCCAGGGGAAACACCATATATTTT
cdr3_aa: CASSLWGQSRGNTIYF

j_call: TRBJ1-2
v_call: TRBV29-1
d_call: -
clone_size: -
cdr3_nt: TGCAGCGTTGCCAAACGCGGGGTTAACTATGGCTACACCTTC
cdr3_aa: CSVAKRGVNYGYTF

j_call: TRBJ1-1
v_call: TRBV5-4
d_call: -
clone_size: -
cdr3_nt: TGTGCCAGCAGCTTGGGTGCAGTGAACACTGAAGCTTTCTTT
cdr3_aa: CASSLGAVNTEAFF